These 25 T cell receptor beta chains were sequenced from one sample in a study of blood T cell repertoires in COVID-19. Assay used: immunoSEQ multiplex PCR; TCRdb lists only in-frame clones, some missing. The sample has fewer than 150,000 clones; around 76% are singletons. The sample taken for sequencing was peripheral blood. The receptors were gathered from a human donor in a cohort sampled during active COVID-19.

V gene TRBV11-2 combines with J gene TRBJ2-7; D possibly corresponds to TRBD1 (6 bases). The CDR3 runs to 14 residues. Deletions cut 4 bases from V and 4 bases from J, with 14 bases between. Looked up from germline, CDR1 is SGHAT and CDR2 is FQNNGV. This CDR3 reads CASSSHPQGYEQYF. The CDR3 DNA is TGTGCCAGCAGCTCCCATCCGCAGGGGTACGAGCAGTACTTC. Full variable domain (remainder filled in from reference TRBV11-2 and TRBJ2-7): EAGVAQSPRYKIIEKRQSVAFWCNPISGHATLYWYQQILGQGPKLLIQFQNNGVVDDSQLPKDRFSAERLKGVDSTLKIQPAKLEDSAVYLCASSSHPQGYEQYFGPGTRLTVT.

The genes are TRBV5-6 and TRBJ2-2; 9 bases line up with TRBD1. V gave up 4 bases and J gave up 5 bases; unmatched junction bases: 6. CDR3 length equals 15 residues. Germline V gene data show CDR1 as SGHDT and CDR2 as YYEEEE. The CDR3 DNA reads TGTGCCAGCAGCCGGACAGGGGTAATTACCGGGGAGCTGTTTTTT. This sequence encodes CASSRTGVITGELFF. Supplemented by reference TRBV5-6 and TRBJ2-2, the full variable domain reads DAGVTQSPTHLIKTRGQQVTLRCSPKSGHDTVSWYQQALGQGPQFIFQYYEEEERQRGNFPDRFSGHQFPNYSSELNVNALLLGDSALYLCASSRTGVITGELFFGEGSRLTVL.

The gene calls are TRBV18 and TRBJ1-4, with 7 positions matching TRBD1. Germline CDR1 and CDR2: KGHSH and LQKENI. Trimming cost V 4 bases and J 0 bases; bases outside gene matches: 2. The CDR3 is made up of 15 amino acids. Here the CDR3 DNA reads TGTGCCAGCTCACGGCAGGGGGCAACTAATGAAAAACTGTTTTTT. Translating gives CASSRQGATNEKLFF.

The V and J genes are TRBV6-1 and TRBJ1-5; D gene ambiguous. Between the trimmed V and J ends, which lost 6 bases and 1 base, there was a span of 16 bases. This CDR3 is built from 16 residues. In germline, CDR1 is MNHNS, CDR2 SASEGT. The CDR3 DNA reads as TGTGCCAGCAGCGAAAGAAGTGGCAGGAGCAATCAGCCCCAGCATTTT. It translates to CASSERSGRSNQPQHF.

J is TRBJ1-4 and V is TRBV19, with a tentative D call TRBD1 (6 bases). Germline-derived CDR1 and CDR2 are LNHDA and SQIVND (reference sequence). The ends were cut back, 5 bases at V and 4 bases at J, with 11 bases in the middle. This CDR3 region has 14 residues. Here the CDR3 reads CASSSDRNNEKLFF. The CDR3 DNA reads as TGTGCCAGTAGTTCGGACAGAAATAATGAAAAACTGTTTTTT.

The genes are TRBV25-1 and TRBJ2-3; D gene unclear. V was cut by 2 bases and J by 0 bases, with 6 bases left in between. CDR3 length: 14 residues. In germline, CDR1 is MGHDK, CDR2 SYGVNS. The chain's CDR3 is CASSEQTSTDTQYF. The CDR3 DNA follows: TGTGCCAGCAGTGAACAGACTAGCACAGATACGCAGTATTTT.

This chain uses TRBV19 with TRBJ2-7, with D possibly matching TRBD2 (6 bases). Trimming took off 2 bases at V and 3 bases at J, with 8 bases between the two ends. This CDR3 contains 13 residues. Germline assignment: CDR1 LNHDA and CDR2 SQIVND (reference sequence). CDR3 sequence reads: CASSILEGYEQYF. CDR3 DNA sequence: TGTGCCAGTAGTATATTGGAGGGCTACGAGCAGTACTTC.

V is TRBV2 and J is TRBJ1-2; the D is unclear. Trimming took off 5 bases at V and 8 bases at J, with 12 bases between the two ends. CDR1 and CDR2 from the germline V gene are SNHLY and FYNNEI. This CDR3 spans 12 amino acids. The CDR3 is CASSSGSVGYTF. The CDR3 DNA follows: TGTGCCAGCAGTTCGGGGAGCGTGGGCTACACCTTC.

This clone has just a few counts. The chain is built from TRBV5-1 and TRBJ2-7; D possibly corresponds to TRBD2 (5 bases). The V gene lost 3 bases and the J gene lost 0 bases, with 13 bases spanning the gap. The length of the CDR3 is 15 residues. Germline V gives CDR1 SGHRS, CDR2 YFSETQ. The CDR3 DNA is TGCGCCAGCAGCTCGGAGGCAGCCCACTCCTACGAGCAGTACTTC. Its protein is CASSSEAAHSYEQYF.

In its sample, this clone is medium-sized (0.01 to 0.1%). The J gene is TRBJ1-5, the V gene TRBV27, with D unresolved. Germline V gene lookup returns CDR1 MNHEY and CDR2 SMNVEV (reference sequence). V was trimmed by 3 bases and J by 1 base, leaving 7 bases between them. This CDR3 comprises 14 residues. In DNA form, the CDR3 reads TGTGCCAGCAGTTTGAGTGAGAGCAATCAGCCCCAGCATTTT. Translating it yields CASSLSESNQPQHF.

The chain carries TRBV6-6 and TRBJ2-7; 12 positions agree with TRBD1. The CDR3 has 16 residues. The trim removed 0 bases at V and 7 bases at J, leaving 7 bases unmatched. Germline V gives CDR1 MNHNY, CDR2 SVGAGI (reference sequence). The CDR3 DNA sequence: TGTGCCAGCAGTTACTCGAGGGGGACAGGGGGCAGGGAGCAGTACTTC. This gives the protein CASSYSRGTGGREQYF.

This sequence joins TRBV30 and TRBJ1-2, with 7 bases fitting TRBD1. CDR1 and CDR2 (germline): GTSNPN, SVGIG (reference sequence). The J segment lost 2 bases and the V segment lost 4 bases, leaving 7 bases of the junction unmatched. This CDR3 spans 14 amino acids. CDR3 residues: CAWTRQGFNYGYTF. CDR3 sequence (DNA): TGTGCCTGGACCCGACAGGGATTCAACTATGGCTACACCTTC. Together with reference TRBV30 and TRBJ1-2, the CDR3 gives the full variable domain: SQTIHQWPATLVQPVGSPLSLECTVEGTSNPNLYWYRQAAGRGLQLLFYSVGIGQISSEVPQNLSASRPQDRQFILSSKKLLLSDSGFYLCAWTRQGFNYGYTFGSGTRLTVV.

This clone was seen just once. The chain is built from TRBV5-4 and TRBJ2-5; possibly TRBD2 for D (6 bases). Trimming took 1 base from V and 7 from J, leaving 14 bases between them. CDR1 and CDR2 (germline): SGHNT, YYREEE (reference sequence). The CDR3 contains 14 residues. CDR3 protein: CASSLSVADGTQYF. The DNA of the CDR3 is TGTGCCAGCAGCTTGAGCGTAGCGGACGGGACCCAGTACTTC. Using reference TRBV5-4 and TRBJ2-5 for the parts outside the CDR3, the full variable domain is ETGVTQSPTHLIKTRGQQVTLRCSSQSGHNTVSWYQQALGQGPQFIFQYYREEENGRGNFPPRFSGLQFPNYSSELNVNALELDDSALYLCASSLSVADGTQYFGPGTRLLVL.

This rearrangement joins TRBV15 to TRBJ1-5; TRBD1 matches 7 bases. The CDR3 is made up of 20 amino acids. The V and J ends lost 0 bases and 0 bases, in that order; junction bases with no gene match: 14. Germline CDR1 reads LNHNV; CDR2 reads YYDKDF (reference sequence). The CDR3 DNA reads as TGTGCCACCAGCAGAGATGAAGTAGACAGGGCTTCTTATAGCAATCAGCCCCAGCATTTT. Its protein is CATSRDEVDRASYSNQPQHF.

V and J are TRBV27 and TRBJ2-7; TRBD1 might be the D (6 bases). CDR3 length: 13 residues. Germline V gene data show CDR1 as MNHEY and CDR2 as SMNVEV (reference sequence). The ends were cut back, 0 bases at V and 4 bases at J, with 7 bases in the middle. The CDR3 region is CASSLSQGYEQYF. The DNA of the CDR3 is TGTGCCAGCAGTTTATCGCAGGGGTACGAGCAGTACTTC.

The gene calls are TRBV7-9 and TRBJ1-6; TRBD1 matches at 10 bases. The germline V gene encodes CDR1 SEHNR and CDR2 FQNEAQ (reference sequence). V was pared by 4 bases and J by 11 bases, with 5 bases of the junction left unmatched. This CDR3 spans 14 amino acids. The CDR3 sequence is CASSSPGQGTPLHF. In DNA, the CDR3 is TGTGCCAGCAGCTCGCCGGGACAGGGGACACCCCTCCACTTT.

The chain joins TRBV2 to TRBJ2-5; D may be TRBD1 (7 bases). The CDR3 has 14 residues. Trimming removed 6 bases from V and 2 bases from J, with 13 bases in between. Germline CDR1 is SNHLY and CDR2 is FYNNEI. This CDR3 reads CASSPQGRQETQYF. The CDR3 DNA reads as TGTGCCAGCAGCCCACAGGGGAGGCAAGAGACCCAGTACTTC.

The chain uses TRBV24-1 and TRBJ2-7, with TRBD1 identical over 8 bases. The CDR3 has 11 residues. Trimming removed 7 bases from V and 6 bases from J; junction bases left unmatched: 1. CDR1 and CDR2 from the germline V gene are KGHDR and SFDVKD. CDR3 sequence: CATRQGGEQYF. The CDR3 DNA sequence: TGTGCCACCAGACAGGGGGGCGAGCAGTACTTC.

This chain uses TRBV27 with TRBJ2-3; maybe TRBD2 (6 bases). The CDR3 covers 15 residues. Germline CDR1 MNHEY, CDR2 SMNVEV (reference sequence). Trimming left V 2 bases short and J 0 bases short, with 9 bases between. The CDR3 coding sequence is TGTGCCAGCAGTTTACGGGGGTTGAGCACAGATACGCAGTATTTT. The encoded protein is CASSLRGLSTDTQYF.

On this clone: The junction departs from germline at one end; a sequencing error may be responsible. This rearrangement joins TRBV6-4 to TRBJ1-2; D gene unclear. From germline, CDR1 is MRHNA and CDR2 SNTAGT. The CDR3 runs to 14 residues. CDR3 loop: CATSGSAEDYGYTF. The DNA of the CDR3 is TGTGCCACCAGTGGGTCGGCAGAGGACTATGGCTACACCTTC.

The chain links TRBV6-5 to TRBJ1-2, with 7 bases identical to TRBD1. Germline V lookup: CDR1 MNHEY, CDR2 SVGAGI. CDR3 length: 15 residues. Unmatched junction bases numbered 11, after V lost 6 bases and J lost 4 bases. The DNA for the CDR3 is TGTGCCAGCAGCGCTCCGGGACAGACCCTCTATGGCTACACCTTC. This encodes CASSAPGQTLYGYTF.

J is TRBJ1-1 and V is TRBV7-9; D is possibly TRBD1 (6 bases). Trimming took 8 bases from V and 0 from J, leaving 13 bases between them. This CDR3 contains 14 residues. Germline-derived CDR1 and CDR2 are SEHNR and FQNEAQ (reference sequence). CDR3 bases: TGTGCCAGCGGGGGGGGCGGACTGAACACTGAAGCTTTCTTT. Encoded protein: CASGGGGLNTEAFF.

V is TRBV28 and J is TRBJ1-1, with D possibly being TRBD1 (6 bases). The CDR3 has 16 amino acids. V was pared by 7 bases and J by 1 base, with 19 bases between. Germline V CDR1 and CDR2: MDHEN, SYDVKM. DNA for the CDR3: TGTGCCAGCAAAGGGGCGAAGTGGGGACAGAACACTGAAGCTTTCTTT. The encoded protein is CASKGAKWGQNTEAFF.

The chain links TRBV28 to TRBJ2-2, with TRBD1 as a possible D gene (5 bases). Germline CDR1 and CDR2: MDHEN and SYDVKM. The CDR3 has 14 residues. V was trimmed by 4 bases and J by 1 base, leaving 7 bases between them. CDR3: CASSSQVNTGELFF. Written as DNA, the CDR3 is TGTGCCAGCAGTTCACAGGTGAACACCGGGGAGCTGTTTTTT.

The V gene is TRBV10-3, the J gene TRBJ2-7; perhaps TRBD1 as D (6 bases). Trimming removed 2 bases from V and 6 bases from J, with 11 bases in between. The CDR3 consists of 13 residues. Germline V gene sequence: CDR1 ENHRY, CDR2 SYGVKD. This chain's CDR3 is CAISEGGEGEQYF. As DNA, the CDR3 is TGTGCCATCAGTGAGGGGGGCGAGGGCGAGCAGTACTTC.